This TCR beta chain came from a study of CD8+CD57+ T cells in acquired aplastic anemia (dated by TCRdb to the late 2010s). About the full investigation: On average, sorted CD4+ and CD8+ cells yielded around 3.1 ug of extracted DNA, with a range of roughly 0.18 to 30 ug. A CD8+CD57+ expansion meant a frequency higher than the mean frequency seen in healthy subjects.

Profiling of TCR beta VDJ combinations and CDR3 sequences used genomic DNA as the template. An Illumina HiSeq 2000 was used for TCR repertoire sequencing. Per the source publication's procedure: Repertoires were assessed using TRBV/TRBJ rearrangement plots, CDR3 size and DJ length profiles, and Simpson's diversity index. The most abundant DNA sequence in the deep sequencing data was taken as the immunodominant clone. CDR3 amino acid sequences were checked for sharing across subjects and were also compared against the VDJdb database and published repertoires. The public reads were reprocessed in TCRdb via fastp at Q25 and MiXCR, keeping in-frame beta chains. A single entry per CDR3 protein holds the most common genes and DNA from its merged rows. The V and J calls reflect TCRdb's pipeline rather than the authors' work. This sample is represented by hundreds of thousands of distinct CDR3 sequences; 40% to 50% of them were singletons. 7% to 9.5% of the sample is taken by the ten largest.

Here is what the overall study found, with its caveats: CD8+ Simpson's diversity did not differ significantly between patients and healthy controls (P=0.060). Fewer than 30 CD8+ CDR3 sequences were found in both patients and controls but appeared to be highly expressed in patients and within the immunodominant clones of the patients.

A word on this clonotype: Its antigen specificity is not known. Base qualities were left out, and no much larger clone turns up one base away.

V and J are trimmed by 5 bases and 0 bases, and the gene matches miss 7 bases of the junction. Measured from the cysteine to the phenylalanine, the CDR3 is 17 residues long. CDR3 DNA only is kept here, 51 bases in frame from base 1. Looking up the germline V gene yields CDR1 SGHTA and CDR2 FQGNSA. Expansion of CD8+CD57+ cells had been shown by flow cytometry in the patients chosen for sequencing. Severe acquired aplastic anemia was diagnosed in all patients according to International Study of Aplastic Anemia and Agranulocytosis and Camitta criteria. No patient had received any therapy when blood was sampled. TCR repertoires of sorted CD4+ and CD8+ blood T cells from severe aplastic anemia patients and healthy subjects were deep-sequenced in the study. Patients were enrolled in the USA under clinicaltrials.gov protocols 00001620, 01623167, 00001397, 00071045, 00081523 and 00961064. Ficoll-Paque density gradient centrifugation was used to isolate peripheral blood mononuclear cells. CD4+ and CD8+ T cells were sorted by FACS or magnetic beads before DNA extraction.

Material: sorted CD4+, CD8+, or CD8+CD57+ T cells (not recorded which) from PBMCs. The source is a human donor with aplastic anemia. The chain uses TRBV7-2 and TRBJ2-3, with 11 middle bases fitting TRBD1. The CDR3: CASSRTGGGSSTDTQYF. The nucleotide sequence reads TGTGCCAGCAGCCGGACAGGGGGCGGATCTAGCACAGATACGCAGTATTTT.